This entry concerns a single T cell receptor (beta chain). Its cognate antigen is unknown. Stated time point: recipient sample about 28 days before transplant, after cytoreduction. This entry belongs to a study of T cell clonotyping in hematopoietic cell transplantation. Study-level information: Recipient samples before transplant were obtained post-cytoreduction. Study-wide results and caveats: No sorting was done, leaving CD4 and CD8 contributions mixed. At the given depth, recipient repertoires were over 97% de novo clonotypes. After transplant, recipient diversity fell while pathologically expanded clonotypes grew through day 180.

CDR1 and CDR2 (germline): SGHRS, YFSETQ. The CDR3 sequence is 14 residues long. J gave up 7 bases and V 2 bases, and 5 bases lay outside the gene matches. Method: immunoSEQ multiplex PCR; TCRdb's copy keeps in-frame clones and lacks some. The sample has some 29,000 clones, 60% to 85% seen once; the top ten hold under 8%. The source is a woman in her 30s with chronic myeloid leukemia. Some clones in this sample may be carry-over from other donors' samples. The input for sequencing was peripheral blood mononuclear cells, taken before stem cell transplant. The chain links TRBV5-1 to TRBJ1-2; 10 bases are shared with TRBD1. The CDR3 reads CASSFDRGLRGYTF. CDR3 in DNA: TGCGCCAGCAGCTTTGACAGGGGGCTTCGTGGCTACACCTTC.